The clone carrying this T cell receptor beta chain occurred a few times. What it binds is not known. These data are taken from a study of cytomegalovirus exposure and HLA in healthy donors. Study-wide results and limits: Another analysis was done later, and it associated approximately 17,000 TCR beta sequences with HLA alleles at 0.05 false discovery rate. Segments of the TCR beta V type were, in most cases, productive about 87% or about 30% of the time in an earlier analysis.

The CDR3 spans 13 residues. Germline-derived CDR1 and CDR2 are SGHTA and FQGNSA. V lost 5 bases and J 5 bases, leaving 12 bases between the germline ends. PCR involved 60 Vbeta and 13 Jbeta primers. Measured with immunoSEQ multiplex PCR; TCRdb has only the in-frame clones, and not every one. The data contain 150,000 to 200,000 clones, about 9% of them singletons. Sequenced material: PBMCs. The chain uses TRBV7-2 and TRBJ2-5; D is perhaps TRBD1 (5 bases). The receptor was derived from a woman in her 30s in good health and CMV-seropositive. The CDR3 DNA follows: TGTGCCAGCAGCCAGCGCCCAGGGGAGACCCAGTACTTC. This gives the protein CASSQRPGETQYF.